This T cell receptor (beta chain) was documented in a study of monozygotic twins with inflammatory bowel disease. This CDR3 region has 13 residues. From germline, CDR1 is MNHEY and CDR2 SVGAGI. Making cDNA involved eight separate reactions per sample. TCRdb re-called the 5' RACE reads and catalogs CDR3 proteins one per entry, DNA excluded. Its table records some 150,000 distinct CDR3 sequences. With respect to this clonotype: The antigen remains undetermined.

General study points: Among IBD patients, TCRbeta diversity (inverse Simpson) was lower than in healthy co-twins. Repertoire similarity did not differ between concordant and discordant twins, perhaps due to limited power.

The chain is built from TRBV6-5 and TRBJ1-1; the TCRdb call, TRBD1, lacks DNA for checking. The TCR was taken from a human donor with ulcerative colitis or Crohn's disease, or a healthy co-twin of an affected twin (not recorded which). The sequencing sample was made of blood. This CDR3 reads CASSPQGDTEAFF.